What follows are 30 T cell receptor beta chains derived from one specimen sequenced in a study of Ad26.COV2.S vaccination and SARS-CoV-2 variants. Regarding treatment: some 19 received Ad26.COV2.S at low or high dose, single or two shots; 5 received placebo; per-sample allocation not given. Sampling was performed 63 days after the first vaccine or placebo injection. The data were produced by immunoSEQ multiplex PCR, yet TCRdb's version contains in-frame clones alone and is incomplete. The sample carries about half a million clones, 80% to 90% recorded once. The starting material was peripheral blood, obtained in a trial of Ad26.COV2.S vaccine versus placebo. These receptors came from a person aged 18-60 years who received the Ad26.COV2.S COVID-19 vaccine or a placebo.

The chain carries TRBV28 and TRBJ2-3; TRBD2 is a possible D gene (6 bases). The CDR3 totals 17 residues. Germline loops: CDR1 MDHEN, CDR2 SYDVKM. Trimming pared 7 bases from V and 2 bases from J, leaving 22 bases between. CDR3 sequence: CASTRGLLALLTDTQYF. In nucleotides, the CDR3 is TGTGCCAGCACCCGAGGTTTGCTAGCGCTGCTCACAGATACGCAGTATTTT. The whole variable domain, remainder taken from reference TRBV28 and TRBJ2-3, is DVKVTQSSRYLVKRTGEKVFLECVQDMDHENMFWYRQDPGLGLRLIYFSYDVKMKEKGDIPEGYSVSREKKERFSLILESASTNQTSMYLCASTRGLLALLTDTQYFGPGTRLTVL.

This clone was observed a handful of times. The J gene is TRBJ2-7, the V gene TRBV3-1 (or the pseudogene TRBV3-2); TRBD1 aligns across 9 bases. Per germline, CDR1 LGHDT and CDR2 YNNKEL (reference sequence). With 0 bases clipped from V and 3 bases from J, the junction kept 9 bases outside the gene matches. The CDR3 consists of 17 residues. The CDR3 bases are TGTGCCAGCAGCCAAGAAGGTCCTCGGGACAGGGACTACGAGCAGTACTTC. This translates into CASSQEGPRDRDYEQYF.

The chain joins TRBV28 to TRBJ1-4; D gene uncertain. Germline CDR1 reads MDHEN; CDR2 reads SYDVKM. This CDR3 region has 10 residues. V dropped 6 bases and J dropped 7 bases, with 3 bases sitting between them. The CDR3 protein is CASRGEKLFF. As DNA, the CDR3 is TGTGCCAGCAGGGGTGAAAAACTGTTTTTT.

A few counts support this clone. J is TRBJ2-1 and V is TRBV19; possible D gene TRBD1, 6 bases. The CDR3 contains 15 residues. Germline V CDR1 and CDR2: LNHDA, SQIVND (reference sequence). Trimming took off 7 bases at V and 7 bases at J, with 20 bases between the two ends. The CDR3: CASTQQGRGRNEQFF. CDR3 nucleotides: TGTGCCAGTACCCAACAGGGAAGGGGCCGGAATGAGCAGTTCTTC.

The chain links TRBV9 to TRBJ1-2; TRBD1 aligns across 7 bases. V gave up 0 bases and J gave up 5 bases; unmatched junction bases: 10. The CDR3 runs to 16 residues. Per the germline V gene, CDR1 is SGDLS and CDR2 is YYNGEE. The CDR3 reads CASSVGAGQSQYGYTF. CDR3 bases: TGTGCCAGCAGCGTAGGAGCGGGACAGAGCCAGTATGGCTACACCTTC.

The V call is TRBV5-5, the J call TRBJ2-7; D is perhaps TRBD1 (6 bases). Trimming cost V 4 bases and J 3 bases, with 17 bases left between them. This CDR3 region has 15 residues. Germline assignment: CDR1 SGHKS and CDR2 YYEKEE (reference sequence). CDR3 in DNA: TGTGCCAGCAGCCCGTGGGCAGGGGTCTTCTACGAGCAGTACTTC. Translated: CASSPWAGVFYEQYF.

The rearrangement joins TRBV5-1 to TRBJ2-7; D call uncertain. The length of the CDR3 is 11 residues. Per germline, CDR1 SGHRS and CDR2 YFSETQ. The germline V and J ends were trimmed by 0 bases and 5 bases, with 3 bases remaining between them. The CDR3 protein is CASSLEHEQYF. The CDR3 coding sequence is TGCGCCAGCAGCTTGGAACACGAGCAGTACTTC.

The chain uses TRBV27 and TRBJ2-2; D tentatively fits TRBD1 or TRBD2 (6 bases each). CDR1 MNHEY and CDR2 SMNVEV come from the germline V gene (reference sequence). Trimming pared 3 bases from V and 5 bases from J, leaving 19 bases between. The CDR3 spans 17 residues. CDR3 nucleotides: TGTGCCAGCAGTTTTTTGCGATGGGGGGCGCTAACCGGGGAGCTGTTTTTT. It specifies CASSFLRWGALTGELFF.

CDR3 sequence reads: CASSSGYGRWGTGELFF. In nucleotides, the CDR3 is TGTGCCAGCAGCTCTGGTTACGGTCGGTGGGGCACCGGGGAGCTGTTTTTT. The chain employs TRBV5-8 and TRBJ2-2; no clear D gene. The germline V and J ends were trimmed by 3 bases and 4 bases, with 19 bases remaining between them. Germline V gene lookup returns CDR1 SGHTS and CDR2 YDEGEE. The CDR3 spans 17 residues.

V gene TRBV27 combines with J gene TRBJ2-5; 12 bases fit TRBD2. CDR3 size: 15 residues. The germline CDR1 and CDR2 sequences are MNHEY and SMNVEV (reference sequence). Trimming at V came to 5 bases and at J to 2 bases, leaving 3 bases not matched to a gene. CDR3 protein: CASSVTSGRQETQYF. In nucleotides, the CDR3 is TGTGCCAGCAGTGTTACTAGCGGGAGGCAAGAGACCCAGTACTTC.

CDR3 bases: TGTGCCAGCAGCCTCACGGGACAGGGAAATTCACCCCTCCACTTT. This sequence encodes CASSLTGQGNSPLHF. The chain uses TRBV28 and TRBJ1-6; TRBD1 aligns across 9 bases. The J segment lost 7 bases and the V segment lost 6 bases, leaving 7 bases of the junction unmatched. Germline lookup yields CDR1 MDHEN and CDR2 SYDVKM. The CDR3 is made up of 15 amino acids. Looking up the rest from reference TRBV28 and TRBJ1-6 gives the full variable domain: DVKVTQSSRYLVKRTGEKVFLECVQDMDHENMFWYRQDPGLGLRLIYFSYDVKMKEKGDIPEGYSVSREKKERFSLILESASTNQTSMYLCASSLTGQGNSPLHFGNGTRLTVT.

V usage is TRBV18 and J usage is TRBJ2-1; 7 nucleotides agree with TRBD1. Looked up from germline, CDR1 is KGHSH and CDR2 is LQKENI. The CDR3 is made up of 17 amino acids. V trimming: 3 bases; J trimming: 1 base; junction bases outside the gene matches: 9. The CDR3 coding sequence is TGTGCCAGCTCACCCCCCAACAGGGGAGTGTCCTACAATGAGCAGTTCTTC. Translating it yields CASSPPNRGVSYNEQFF. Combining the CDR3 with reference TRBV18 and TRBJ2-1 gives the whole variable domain NAGVMQNPRHLVRRRGQEARLRCSPMKGHSHVYWYRQLPEEGLKFMVYLQKENIIDESGMPKERFSAEFPKEGPSILRIQQVVRGDSAAYFCASSPPNRGVSYNEQFFGPGTRLTVL.

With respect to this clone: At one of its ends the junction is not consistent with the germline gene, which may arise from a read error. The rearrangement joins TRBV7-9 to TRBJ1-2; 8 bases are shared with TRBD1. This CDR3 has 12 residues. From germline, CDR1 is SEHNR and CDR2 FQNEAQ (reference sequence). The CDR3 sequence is CASSLELRGPSF. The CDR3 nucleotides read TGTGCCAGCAGCTTAGAGCTCAGGGGGCCCAGCTTC.

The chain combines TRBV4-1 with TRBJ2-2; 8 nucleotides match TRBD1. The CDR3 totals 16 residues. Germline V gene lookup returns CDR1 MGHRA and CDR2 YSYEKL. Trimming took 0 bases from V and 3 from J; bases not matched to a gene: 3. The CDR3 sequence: CASSQDRTGYTGELFF. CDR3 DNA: TGCGCCAGCAGCCAAGATAGGACAGGGTACACCGGGGAGCTGTTTTTT.

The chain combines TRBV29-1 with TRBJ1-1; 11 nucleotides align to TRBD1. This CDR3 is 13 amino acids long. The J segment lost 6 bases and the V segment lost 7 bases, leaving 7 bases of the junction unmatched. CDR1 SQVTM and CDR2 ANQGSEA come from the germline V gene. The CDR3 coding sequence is TGCAGCGCCGGGACAGGGGGATCGGCTGAAGCTTTCTTT. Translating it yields CSAGTGGSAEAFF.

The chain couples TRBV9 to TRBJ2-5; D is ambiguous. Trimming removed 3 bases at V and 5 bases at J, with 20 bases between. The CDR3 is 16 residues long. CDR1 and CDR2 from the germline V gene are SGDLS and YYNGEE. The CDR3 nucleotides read TGTGCCAGCAGCGCGAGTGGGCAGCATCTCCGGGAGACCCAGTACTTC. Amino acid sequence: CASSASGQHLRETQYF.

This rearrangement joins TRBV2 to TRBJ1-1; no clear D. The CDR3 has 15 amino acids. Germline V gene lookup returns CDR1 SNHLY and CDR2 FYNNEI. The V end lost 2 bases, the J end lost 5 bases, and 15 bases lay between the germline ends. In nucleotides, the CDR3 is TGTGCCAGCAGTGAAATCTGGGGATCGGGGACTGAAGCTTTCTTT. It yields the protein CASSEIWGSGTEAFF.

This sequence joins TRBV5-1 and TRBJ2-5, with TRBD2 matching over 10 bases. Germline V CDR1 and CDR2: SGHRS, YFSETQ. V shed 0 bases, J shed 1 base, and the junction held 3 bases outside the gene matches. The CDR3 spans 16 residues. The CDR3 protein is CASSLGLAGRQETQYF. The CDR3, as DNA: TGCGCCAGCAGCTTGGGACTAGCGGGCCGCCAAGAGACCCAGTACTTC.

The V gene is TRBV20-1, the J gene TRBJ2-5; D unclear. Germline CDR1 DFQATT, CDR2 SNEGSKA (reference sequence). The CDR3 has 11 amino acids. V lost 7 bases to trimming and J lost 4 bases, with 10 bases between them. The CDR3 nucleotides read TGCAGTGTAGGGCAGCGAGAGACCCAGTACTTC. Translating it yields CSVGQRETQYF.

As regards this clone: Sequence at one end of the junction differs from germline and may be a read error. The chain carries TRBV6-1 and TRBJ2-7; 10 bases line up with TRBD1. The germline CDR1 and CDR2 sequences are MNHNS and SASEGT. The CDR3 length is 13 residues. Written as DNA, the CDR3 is TGTGCCAGCAGTGAAGTCCGGGGGACAGGGGAAGACTTC. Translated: CASSEVRGTGEDF.

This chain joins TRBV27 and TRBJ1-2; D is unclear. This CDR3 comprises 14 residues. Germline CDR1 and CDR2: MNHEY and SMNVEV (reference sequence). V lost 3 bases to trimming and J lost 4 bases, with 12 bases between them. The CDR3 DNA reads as TGTGCCAGCAGTTTCTCCGGGAACGTCTATGGCTACACCTTC. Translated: CASSFSGNVYGYTF.

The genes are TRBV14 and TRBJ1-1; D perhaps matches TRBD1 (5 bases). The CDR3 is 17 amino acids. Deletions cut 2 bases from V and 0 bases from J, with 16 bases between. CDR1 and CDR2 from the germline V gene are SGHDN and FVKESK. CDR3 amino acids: CASSQMLLRDLNTEAFF. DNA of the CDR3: TGTGCCAGCAGCCAAATGCTCTTAAGGGACCTGAACACTGAAGCTTTCTTT.

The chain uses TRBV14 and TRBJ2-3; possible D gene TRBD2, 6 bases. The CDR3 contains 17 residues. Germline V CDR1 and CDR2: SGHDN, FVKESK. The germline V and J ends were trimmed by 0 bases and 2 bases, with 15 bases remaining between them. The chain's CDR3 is CASSQDRPSANTDTQYF. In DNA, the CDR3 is TGTGCCAGCAGCCAAGATAGGCCTAGCGCCAACACAGATACGCAGTATTTT.

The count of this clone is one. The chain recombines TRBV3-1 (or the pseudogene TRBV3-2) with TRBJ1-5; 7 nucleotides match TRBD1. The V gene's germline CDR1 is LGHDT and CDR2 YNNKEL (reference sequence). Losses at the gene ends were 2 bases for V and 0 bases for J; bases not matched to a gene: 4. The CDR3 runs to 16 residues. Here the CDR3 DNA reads TGTGCCAGCAGCCAATCAGGGGGGAATAGCAATCAGCCCCAGCATTTT. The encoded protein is CASSQSGGNSNQPQHF.

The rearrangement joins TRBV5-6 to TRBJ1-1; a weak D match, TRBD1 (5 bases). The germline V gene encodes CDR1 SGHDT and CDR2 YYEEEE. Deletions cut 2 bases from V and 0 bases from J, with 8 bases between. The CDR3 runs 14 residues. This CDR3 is CASSFEGLNTEAFF. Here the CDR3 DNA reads TGTGCCAGCAGCTTTGAGGGGTTGAACACTGAAGCTTTCTTT.

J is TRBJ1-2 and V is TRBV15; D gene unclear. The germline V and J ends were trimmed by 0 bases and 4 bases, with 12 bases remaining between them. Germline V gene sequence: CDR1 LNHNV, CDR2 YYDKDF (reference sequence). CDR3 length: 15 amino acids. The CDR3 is CATSRDGGRAYGYTF. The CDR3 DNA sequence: TGTGCCACCAGCAGAGATGGCGGCAGAGCCTATGGCTACACCTTC.

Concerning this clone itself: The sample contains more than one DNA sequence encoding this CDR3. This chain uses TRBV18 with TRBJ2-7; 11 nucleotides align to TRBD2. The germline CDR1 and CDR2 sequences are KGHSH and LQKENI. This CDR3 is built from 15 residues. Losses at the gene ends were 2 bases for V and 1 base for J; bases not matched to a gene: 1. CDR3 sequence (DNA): TGTGCCAGCTCACCAGGGACTAGCGGTTCCTACGAGCAGTACTTC. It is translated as CASSPGTSGSYEQYF.

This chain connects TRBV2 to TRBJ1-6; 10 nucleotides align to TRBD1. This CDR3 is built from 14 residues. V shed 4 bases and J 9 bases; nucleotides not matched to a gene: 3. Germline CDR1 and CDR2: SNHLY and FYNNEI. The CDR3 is CASSARTGGSPLHF. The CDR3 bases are TGTGCCAGCAGTGCGCGGACAGGGGGTTCACCCCTCCACTTT.

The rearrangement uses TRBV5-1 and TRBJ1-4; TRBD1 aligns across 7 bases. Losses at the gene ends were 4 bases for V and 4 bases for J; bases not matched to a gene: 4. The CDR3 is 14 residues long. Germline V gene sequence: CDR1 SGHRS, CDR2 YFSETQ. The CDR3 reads CASSTGQDNEKLFF. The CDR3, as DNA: TGCGCCAGCAGCACAGGACAGGATAATGAAAAACTGTTTTTT.

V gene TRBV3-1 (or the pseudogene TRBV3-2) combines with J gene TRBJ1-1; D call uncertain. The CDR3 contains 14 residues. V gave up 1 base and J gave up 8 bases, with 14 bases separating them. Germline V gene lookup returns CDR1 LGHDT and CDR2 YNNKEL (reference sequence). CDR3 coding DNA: TGTGCCAGCAGCCAAGTCTCCGGTCGATCGGAAGCTTTCTTT. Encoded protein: CASSQVSGRSEAFF.